Below, 7 T cell receptor beta chains from the same sample are listed, as sequenced in a study of blood T cells in healthy people across ages. Primers used in a second PCR of about 6 to 11 cycles were a sample-barcoded 5' primer and a J-beta primer mix. TCRdb re-called the 5' RACE reads with MiXCR, one entry per CDR3 protein. The sample lists around 1.5 million distinct CDR3 sequences, approximately 59% occurring once. The sample taken for sequencing was blood. These TCRs come from a man aged 18 to 29 in good health.

The chain combines TRBV10-3 with TRBJ2-2; D remains ambiguous. V lost 9 bases, J lost 7 bases, and 12 bases lay in between. The CDR3 covers 12 residues. Germline-derived CDR1 and CDR2 are ENHRY and SYGVKD. CDR3 amino acids: CAIRPLDGELFF. The DNA for the CDR3 is TGTGCCATACGACCTCTTGACGGGGAGCTGTTTTTT.

The rearrangement uses TRBV6-2 or TRBV6-3 and TRBJ2-1; possible D gene TRBD2, 6 bases. Germline V CDR1 and CDR2: MNHEY, SVGEGT. The V gene lost 5 bases and the J gene lost 6 bases, with 20 bases spanning the gap. The length of the CDR3 is 16 residues. This chain's CDR3 is CASSPWARRGLNEQFF. DNA for the CDR3: TGTGCCAGCAGTCCCTGGGCCCGGAGGGGTCTCAATGAGCAGTTCTTC.

The DNA for the CDR3 is TGTGCCAGCATGGGACAGATTGGATCCTACGAGCAGTACTTC. Encoded protein: CASMGQIGSYEQYF. This chain uses TRBV6-1 with TRBJ2-7; 7 positions match TRBD1. The J segment lost 1 base and the V segment lost 7 bases, leaving 7 bases of the junction unmatched. Germline values: CDR1 MNHNS, CDR2 SASEGT. The CDR3 totals 14 residues.

In this sample, this clonotype turned up a few times. This chain uses TRBV4-1 with TRBJ1-2; 7 positions agree with TRBD1. V shed 1 base, J shed 4 bases, and the junction held 12 bases outside the gene matches. This CDR3 contains 17 residues. Germline lookup yields CDR1 MGHRA and CDR2 YSYEKL. The CDR3 sequence is CASSQGTSETGTYGYTF. The CDR3 DNA follows: TGCGCCAGCAGCCAAGGAACTTCGGAGACAGGGACCTATGGCTACACCTTC.

The V and J genes are TRBV15 and TRBJ2-5; TRBD1 matches 7 bases. Germline V gene sequence: CDR1 LNHNV, CDR2 YYDKDF (reference sequence). V dropped 4 bases and J dropped 11; count of bases not matched to a gene: 13. This CDR3 is 14 amino acids long. In DNA form, the CDR3 reads TGTGCCACCAGCACCCAACAGGGGATCGATGAGCAGTACTTC. Its translation: CATSTQQGIDEQYF.

V and J are TRBV7-9 and TRBJ2-3; 7 bases agree with TRBD2. V gave up 3 bases and J gave up 3 bases; unmatched junction bases: 9. The germline V gene has CDR1 SEHNR and CDR2 FQNEAQ (reference sequence). CDR3 length: 16 amino acids. The CDR3 region is CASSFTAAGLTDTQYF. Written as DNA, the CDR3 is TGTGCCAGCAGCTTTACCGCAGCGGGATTGACAGATACGCAGTATTTT.

A few counts support this clonotype. The gene calls are TRBV24-1 and TRBJ2-7; tentatively, D is TRBD1 (5 bases). Germline CDR1 KGHDR, CDR2 SFDVKD. V was shortened by 0 bases and J by 3 bases, with 8 bases between the two germline ends. The CDR3 has 14 residues. The CDR3 DNA follows: TGTGCCACCAGTGATTTGCAGGGTCTCTACGAGCAGTACTTC. This sequence encodes CATSDLQGLYEQYF.